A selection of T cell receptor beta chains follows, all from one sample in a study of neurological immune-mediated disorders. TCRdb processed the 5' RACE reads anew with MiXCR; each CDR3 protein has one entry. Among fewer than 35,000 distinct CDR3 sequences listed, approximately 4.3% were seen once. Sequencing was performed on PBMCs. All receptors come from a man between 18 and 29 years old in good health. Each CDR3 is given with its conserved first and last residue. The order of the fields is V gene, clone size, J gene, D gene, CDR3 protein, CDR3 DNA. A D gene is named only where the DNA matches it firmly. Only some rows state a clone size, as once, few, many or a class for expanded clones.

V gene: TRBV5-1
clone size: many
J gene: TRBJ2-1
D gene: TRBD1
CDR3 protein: CASSRPGTGFYNEQFF
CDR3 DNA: TGCGCCAGCAGTCGTCCCGGGACAGGGTTCTACAATGAGCAGTTCTTC

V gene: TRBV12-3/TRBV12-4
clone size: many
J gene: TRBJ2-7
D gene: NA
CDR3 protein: CASSSGAYEQYF
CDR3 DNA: TGTGCCAGCAGTTCAGGTGCCTACGAGCAGTACTTC

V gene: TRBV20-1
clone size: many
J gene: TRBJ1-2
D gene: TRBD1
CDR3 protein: CSAHDRGDGYTF
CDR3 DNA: TGCAGTGCCCACGACAGGGGGGATGGCTACACCTTC

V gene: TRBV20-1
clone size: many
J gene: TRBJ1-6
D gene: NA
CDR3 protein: CSARIGDYSYNSPLHF
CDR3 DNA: TGCAGTGCTAGAATTGGGGACTACTCCTATAATTCACCCCTCCACTTT

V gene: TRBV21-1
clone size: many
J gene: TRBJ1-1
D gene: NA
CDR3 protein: CASSEGSSVLEAFF
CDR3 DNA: TGTGCCAGCAGCGAAGGATCCTCAGTGCTTGAAGCTTTCTTT

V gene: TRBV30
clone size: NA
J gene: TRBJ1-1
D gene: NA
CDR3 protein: CAWGGANTEAFF
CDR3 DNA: TGTGCCTGGGGCGGGGCGAACACTGAAGCTTTCTTT

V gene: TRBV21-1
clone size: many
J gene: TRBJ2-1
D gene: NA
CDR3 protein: CASSKVLAGCNEQFF
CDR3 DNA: TGTGCCAGCAGCAAAGTACTAGCGGGTTGCAATGAGCAGTTCTTC

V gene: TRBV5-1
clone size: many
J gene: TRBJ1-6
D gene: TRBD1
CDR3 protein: CASKTGENSPLHF
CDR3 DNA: TGCGCCAGTAAAACAGGGGAGAATTCACCCCTCCACTTT

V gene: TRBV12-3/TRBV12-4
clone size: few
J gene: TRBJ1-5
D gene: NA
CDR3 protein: CASSLAHGPRQPQHF
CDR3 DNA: TGTGCCAGCAGTTTAGCGCACGGGCCCCGTCAGCCCCAGCATTTT

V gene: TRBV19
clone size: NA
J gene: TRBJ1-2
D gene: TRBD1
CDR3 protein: CASTIQSHRGGHGYTF
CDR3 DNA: TGTGCCAGTACCATTCAAAGTCACAGGGGAGGACATGGCTACACCTTC

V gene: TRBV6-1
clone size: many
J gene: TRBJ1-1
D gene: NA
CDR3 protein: CASWGGQGWHTEAFF
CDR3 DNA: TGTGCCAGCTGGGGGGGGCAGGGATGGCACACTGAAGCTTTCTTT

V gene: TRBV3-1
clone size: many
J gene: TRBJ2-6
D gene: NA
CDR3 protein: CASSLPSGANVLTF
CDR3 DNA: TGTGCCAGCAGCCTACCCTCTGGGGCCAACGTCCTGACTTTC

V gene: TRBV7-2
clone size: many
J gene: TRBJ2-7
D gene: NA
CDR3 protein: CASSLWRTDYEQYF
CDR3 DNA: TGTGCCAGCAGCCTCTGGAGGACAGACTACGAGCAGTACTTC

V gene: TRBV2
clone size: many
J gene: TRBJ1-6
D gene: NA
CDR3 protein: CATQDLTEYNSPLHF
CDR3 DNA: TGTGCCACGCAAGATCTGACAGAGTATAATTCACCCCTCCACTTT

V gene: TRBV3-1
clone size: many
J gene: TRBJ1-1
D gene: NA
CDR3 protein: CASSQAVGNTEAFF
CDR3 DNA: TGTGCCAGCAGCCAAGCTGTGGGGAACACTGAAGCTTTCTTT

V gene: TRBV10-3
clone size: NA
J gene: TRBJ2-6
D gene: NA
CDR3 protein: CAISEPQTGANVLTF
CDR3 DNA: TGTGCCATCAGTGAGCCCCAGACAGGGGCCAACGTCCTGACTTTC

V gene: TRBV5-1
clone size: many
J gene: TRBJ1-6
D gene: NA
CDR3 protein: CASRKSSYNSPLHF
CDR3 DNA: TGCGCCAGCAGGAAGAGCTCCTATAATTCACCCCTCCACTTT

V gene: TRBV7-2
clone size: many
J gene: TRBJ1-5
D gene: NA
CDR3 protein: CASSRVFNQPQHF
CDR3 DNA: TGTGCCAGCAGCCGGGTCTTCAATCAGCCCCAGCATTTT

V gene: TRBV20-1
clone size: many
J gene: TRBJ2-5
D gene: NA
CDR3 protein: CSARAPTGQETQYF
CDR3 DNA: TGCAGTGCTAGAGCACCGACAGGACAAGAGACCCAGTACTTC

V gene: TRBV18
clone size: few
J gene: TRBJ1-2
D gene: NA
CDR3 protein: CASSLPFLNYGYTF
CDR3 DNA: TGTGCCAGCTCATTACCCTTCCTTAACTATGGCTACACCTTC

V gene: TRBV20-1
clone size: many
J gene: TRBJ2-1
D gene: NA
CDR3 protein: CSVPGRGLYNEQFF
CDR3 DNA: TGCAGTGTCCCCGGGCGAGGGCTTTACAATGAGCAGTTCTTC

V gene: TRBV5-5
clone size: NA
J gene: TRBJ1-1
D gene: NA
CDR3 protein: CASSLALPTLEAFF
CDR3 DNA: TGTGCCAGTAGCTTGGCCCTTCCGACACTTGAAGCTTTCTTT

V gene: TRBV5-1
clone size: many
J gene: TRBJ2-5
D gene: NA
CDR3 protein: CASSLGFGRETQYF
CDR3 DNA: TGCGCCAGCAGCTTGGGTTTCGGTCGAGAGACCCAGTACTTC

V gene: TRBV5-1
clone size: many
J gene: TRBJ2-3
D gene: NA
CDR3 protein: CASSFRAVVSTDTQYF
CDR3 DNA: TGCGCCAGCAGCTTTAGGGCAGTCGTGAGCACAGATACGCAGTATTTT

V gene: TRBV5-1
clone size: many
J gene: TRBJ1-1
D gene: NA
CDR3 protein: CASSRSSRDTEAFF
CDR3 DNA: TGCGCCAGCAGCCGCTCGTCTCGGGACACTGAAGCTTTCTTT

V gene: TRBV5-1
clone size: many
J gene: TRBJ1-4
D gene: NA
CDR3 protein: CASSLRVSNEKLFF
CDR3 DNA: TGCGCCAGCAGCTTACGAGTCAGTAATGAAAAACTGTTTTTT

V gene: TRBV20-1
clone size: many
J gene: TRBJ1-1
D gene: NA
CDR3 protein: CSAPGQPNTEAFF
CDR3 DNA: TGCAGTGCCCCTGGACAGCCGAACACTGAAGCTTTCTTT

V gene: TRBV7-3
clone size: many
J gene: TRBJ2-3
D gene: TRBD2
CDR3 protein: CASSLRLAGASTDTQYF
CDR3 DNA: TGTGCCAGCAGCTTAAGGCTAGCGGGTGCTAGCACAGATACGCAGTATTTT

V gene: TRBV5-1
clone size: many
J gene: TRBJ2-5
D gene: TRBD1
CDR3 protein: CASSRKRTGDLRPQETQYF
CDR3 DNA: TGCGCCAGCAGCAGGAAGCGGACAGGGGACCTTAGGCCCCAAGAGACCCAGTACTTC

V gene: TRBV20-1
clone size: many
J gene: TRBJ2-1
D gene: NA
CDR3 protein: CSASQGRDEQFF
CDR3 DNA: TGCAGTGCTTCCCAGGGCAGGGATGAGCAGTTCTTC

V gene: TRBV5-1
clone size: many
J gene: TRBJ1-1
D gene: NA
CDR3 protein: CASSRGRVNTEAFF
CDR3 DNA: TGCGCCAGCAGCAGGGGACGGGTGAACACTGAAGCTTTCTTT

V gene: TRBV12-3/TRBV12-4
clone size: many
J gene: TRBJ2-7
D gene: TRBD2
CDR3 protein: CASSLSGGSFYEQYF
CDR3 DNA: TGTGCCAGCAGTTTATCGGGGGGTAGTTTCTACGAGCAGTACTTC

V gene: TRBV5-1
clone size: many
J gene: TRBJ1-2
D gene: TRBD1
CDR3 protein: CASSLGNRGVGGYTF
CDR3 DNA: TGCGCCAGCAGCTTGGGGAACAGGGGAGTAGGTGGCTACACCTTC

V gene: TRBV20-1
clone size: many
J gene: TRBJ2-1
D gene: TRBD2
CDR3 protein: CSALRGAAYNEQFF
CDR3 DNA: TGCAGTGCCCTGCGGGGGGCCGCCTACAATGAGCAGTTCTTC

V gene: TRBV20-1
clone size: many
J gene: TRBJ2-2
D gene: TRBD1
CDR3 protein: CSARGQTNTGELFF
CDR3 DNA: TGCAGTGCCAGGGGACAGACAAACACCGGGGAGCTGTTTTTT

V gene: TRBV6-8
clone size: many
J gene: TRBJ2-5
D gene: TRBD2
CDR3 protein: CASSYNWTSGYQETQYF
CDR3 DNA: TGTGCCAGCAGTTACAATTGGACTAGCGGATACCAAGAGACCCAGTACTTC

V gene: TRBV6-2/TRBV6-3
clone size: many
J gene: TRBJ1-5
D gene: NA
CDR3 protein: CASCRRGNQPQHF
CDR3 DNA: TGTGCCAGCTGCCGCCGTGGTAATCAGCCCCAGCATTTT

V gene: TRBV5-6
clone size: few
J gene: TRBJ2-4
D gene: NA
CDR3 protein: CASESGSWNIQYF
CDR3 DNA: TGTGCCAGCGAGAGTGGCTCATGGAACATTCAGTACTTC

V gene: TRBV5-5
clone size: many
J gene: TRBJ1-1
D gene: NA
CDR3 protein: CASSHVVGQGEAFF
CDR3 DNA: TGTGCCAGCAGCCACGTGGTGGGGCAGGGTGAAGCTTTCTTT

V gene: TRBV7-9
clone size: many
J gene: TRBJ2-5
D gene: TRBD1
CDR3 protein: CASSSYRGKRETQYF
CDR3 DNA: TGTGCCAGCAGCTCTTACAGGGGGAAGAGAGAGACCCAGTACTTC

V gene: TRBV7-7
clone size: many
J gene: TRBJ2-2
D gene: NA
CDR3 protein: CASSLGGGRANTGELFF
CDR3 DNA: TGTGCTAGCAGCTTAGGCGGCGGCCGCGCGAACACCGGGGAGCTGTTTTTT

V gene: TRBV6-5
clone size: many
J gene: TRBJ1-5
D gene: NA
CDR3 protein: CASRQGGIYQPQHF
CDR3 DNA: TGTGCCAGCAGACAGGGAGGGATATATCAGCCCCAGCATTTT

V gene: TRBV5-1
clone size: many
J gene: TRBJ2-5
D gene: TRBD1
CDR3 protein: CASSLLDRDETQYF
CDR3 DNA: TGCGCCAGCAGCCTCCTTGACAGGGATGAGACCCAGTACTTC

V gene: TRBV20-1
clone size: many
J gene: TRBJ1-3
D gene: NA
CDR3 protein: CSAYADGGSGNTIYF
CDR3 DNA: TGCAGTGCGTACGCGGACGGAGGCTCTGGAAACACCATATATTTT

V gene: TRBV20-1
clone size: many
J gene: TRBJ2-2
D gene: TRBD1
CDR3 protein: CSANHRGRNTGELFF
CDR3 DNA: TGCAGTGCTAACCACAGGGGGCGTAACACCGGGGAGCTGTTTTTT

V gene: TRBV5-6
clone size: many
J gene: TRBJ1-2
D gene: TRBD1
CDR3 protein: CASSLGWDSPYGYTF
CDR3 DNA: TGTGCCAGCAGCTTGGGCTGGGACAGTCCCTATGGCTACACCTTC

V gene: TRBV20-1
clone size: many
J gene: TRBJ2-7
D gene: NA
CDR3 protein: CSARTSNQLEQYF
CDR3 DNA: TGCAGTGCTAGGACCTCCAACCAGTTAGAGCAGTACTTC

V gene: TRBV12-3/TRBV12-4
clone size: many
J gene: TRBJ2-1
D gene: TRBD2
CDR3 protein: CASSLALAGVGEQFF
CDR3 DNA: TGTGCCAGCAGTTTAGCGCTAGCGGGGGTCGGTGAGCAGTTCTTC